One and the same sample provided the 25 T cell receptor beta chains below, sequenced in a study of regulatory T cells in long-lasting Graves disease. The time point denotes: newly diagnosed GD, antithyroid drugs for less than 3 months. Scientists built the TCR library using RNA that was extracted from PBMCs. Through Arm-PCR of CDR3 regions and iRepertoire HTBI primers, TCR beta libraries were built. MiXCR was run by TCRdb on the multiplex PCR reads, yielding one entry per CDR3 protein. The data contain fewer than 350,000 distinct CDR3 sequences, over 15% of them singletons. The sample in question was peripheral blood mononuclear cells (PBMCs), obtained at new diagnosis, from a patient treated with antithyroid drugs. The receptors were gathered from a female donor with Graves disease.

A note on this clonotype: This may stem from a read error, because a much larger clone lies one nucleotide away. The CDR3, as DNA: TGTGCCGGCAGTTTCGGGGGGGCTGAGCAGTACTTC. Protein sequence: CAGSFGGAEQYF. The chain links TRBV12-3 or TRBV12-4 to TRBJ2-7; the match to TRBD2 covers 8 bases. The CDR3 is 12 residues long.

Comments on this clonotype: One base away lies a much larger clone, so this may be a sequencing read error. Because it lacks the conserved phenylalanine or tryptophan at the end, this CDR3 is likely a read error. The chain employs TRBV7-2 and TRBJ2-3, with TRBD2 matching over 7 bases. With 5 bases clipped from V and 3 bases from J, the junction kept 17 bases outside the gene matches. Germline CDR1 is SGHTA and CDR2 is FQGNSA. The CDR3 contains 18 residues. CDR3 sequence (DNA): TGTGCCAGCAGCACCCAAGTAGCGGCTAGCGGTCGTACAGATACGCAGTATCTT. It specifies CASSTQVAASGRTDTQYL.

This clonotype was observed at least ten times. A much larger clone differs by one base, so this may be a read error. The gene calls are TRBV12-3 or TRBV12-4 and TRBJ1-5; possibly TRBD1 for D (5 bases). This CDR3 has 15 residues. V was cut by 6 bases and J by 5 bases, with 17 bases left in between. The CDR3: CASSMARGAYQPQHF. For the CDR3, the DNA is TGTGCCAGCAGCATGGCGAGGGGCGCGTATCAGCCCCAGCATTTT.

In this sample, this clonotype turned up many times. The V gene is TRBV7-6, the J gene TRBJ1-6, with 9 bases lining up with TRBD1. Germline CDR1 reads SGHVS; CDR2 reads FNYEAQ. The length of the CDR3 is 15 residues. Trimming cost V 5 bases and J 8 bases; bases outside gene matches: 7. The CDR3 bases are TGTGCCAGCAGCCCGGGACAGGGAAAAGATTCACCCCTCCACTTT. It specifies CASSPGQGKDSPLHF.

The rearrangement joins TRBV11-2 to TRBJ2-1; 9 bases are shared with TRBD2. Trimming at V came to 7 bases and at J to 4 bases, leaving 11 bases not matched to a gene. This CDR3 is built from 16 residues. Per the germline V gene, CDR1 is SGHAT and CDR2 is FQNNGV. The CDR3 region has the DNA TGTGCCAGCACCTCGACCGGGACTAGCAGGTACAATGAGCAGTTCTTC. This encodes CASTSTGTSRYNEQFF.

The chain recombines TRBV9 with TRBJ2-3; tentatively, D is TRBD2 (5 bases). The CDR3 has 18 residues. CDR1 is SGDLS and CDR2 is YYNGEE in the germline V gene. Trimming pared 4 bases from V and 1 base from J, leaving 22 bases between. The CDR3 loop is CASSLSSGILPGTDTQYF. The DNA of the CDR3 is TGTGCCAGCAGCTTGAGCAGCGGAATTTTGCCTGGCACAGATACGCAGTATTTT.

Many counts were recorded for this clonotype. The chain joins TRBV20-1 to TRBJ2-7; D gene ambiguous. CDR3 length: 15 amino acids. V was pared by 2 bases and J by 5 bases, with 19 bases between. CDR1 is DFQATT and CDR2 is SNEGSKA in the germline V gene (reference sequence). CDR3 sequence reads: CSARMVGSPSDEQYF. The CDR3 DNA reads TGCAGTGCTAGAATGGTTGGCAGCCCCTCGGACGAGCAGTACTTC.

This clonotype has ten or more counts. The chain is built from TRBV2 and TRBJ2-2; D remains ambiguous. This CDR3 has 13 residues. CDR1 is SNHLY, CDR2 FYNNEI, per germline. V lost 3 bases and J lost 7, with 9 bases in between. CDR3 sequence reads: CASSDGGVGELFF. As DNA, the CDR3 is TGTGCCAGCAGTGATGGTGGGGTCGGGGAGCTGTTTTTT.

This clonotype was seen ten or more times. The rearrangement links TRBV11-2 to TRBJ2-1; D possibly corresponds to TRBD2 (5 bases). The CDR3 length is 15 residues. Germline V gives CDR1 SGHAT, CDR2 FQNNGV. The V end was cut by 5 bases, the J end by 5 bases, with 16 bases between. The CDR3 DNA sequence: TGTGCCAGCAGCCAATCTCTTCGGGGAAACAATGAGCAGTTCTTC. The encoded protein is CASSQSLRGNNEQFF.

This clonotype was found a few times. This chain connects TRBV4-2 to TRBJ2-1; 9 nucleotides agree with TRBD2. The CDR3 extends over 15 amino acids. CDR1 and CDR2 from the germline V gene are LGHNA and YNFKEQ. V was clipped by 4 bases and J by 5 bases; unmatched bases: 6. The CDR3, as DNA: TGTGCCAGCAGCCTAAGCGGGAGGAATCACAATGAGCAGTTCTTC. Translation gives CASSLSGRNHNEQFF.

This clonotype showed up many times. CDR3 amino acids: CATSDPTGDTQYF. The CDR3 coding sequence is TGTGCCACCAGTGACCCCACAGGGGATACGCAGTATTTT. This sequence joins TRBV24-1 and TRBJ2-3; D is possibly TRBD1 (6 bases). Trimming pared 4 bases from V and 6 bases from J, leaving 10 bases between. The germline CDR1 and CDR2 sequences are KGHDR and SFDVKD. The length of the CDR3 is 13 residues.

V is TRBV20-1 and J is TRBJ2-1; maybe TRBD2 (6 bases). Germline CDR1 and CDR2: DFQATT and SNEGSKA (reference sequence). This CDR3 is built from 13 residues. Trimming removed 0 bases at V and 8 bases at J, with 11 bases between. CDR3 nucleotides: TGCAGTGCTAGAGATCGACCGGGGGATGAGCAGTTCTTC. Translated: CSARDRPGDEQFF.

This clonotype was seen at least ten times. The CDR3 nucleotides are TGTGCCAGCAGTGAAAGTACTAGCGGGGGACAAAACATTCAGTACTTC. Its protein product is CASSESTSGGQNIQYF. The chain links TRBV6-1 to TRBJ2-4, with 11 nucleotides matching TRBD2. CDR3 length: 16 amino acids. CDR1 and CDR2 from the germline V gene are MNHNS and SASEGT. J gave up 5 bases and V 2 bases, and 5 bases lay outside the gene matches.

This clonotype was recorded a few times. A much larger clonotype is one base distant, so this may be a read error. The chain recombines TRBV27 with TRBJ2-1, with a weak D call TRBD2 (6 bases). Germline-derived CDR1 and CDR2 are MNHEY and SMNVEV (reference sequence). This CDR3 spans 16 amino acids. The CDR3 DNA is TGTGCCAGCAGTCCCCGGGTTAGCGGTCATATCAATGAGCAGTCCTTC. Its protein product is CASSPRVSGHINEQSF.

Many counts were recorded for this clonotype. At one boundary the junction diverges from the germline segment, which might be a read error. The CDR3 sequence: CASSLVGYTDTQYF. CDR3 nucleotides: TGTGCCAGCAGCTTGGTGGGATACACAGATACGCAGTATTTT. The chain links TRBV5-1 to TRBJ2-3; no clear D. The V gene's germline CDR1 is SGHRS and CDR2 YFSETQ. This CDR3 contains 14 residues.

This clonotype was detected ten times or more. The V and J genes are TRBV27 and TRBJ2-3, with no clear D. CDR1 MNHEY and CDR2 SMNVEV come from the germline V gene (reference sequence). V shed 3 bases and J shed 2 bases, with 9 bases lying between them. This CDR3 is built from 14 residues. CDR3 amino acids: CASSFGSSTDTQYF. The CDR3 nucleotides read TGTGCCAGCAGTTTCGGAAGCTCCACAGATACGCAGTATTTT.

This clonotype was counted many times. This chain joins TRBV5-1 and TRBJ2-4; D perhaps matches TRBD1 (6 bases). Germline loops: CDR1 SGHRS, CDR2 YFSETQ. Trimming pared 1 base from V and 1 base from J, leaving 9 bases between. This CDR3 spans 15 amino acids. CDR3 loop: CASSLIQGAKNIQYF. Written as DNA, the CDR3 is TGCGCCAGCAGCTTGATCCAGGGGGCCAAAAACATTCAGTACTTC.

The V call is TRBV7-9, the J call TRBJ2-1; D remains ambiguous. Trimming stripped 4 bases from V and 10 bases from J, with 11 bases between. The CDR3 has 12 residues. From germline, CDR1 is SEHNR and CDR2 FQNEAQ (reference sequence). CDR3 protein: CASSWEGNEQFF. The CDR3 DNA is TGTGCCAGCAGCTGGGAAGGTAACGAGCAGTTCTTC.

Written as DNA, the CDR3 is TGTGCCAGCAGCCCACGAGCGGGAGGGCCGAACACCGGGGAGCTGTTTTTT. Its protein is CASSPRAGGPNTGELFF. The J gene is TRBJ2-2, the V gene TRBV13; TRBD2 agrees at 10 bases. This CDR3 spans 17 amino acids. The V gene's germline CDR1 is PRHDT and CDR2 FYEKMQ (reference sequence). J was trimmed by 0 bases and V by 5 bases; bases with no gene match: 6.

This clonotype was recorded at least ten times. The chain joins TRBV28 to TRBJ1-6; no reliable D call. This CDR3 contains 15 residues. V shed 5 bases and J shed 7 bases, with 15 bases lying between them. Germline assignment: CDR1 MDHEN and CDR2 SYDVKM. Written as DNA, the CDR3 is TGTGCCAGCAGTCCACTTGAGGTAGACAATTCACCCCTCCACTTT. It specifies CASSPLEVDNSPLHF.

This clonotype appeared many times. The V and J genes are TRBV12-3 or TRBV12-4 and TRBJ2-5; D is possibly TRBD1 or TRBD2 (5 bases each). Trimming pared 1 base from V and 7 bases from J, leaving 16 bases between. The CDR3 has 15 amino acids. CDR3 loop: CASSLGGTSRSTQYF. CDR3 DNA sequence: TGTGCCAGCAGTTTAGGGGGGACCTCAAGATCGACCCAGTACTTC.

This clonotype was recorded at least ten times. In DNA form, the CDR3 reads TGTGCCTGGAACGGTGACAGGGGGCTCGGAGCTTTCTTT. Translating it yields CAWNGDRGLGAFF. The chain couples TRBV30 to TRBJ1-1; 10 bases match TRBD1. The V gene's germline CDR1 is GTSNPN and CDR2 SVGIG (reference sequence). V was clipped by 4 bases and J by 10 bases; unmatched bases: 9. This CDR3 region has 13 residues.

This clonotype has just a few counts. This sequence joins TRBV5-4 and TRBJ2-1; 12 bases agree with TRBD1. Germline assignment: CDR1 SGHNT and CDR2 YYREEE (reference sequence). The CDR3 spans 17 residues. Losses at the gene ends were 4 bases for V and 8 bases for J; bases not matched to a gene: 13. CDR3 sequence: CASSPQPPGQGADEQFF. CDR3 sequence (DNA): TGTGCCAGCAGCCCCCAACCTCCGGGACAGGGGGCCGATGAGCAGTTCTTC. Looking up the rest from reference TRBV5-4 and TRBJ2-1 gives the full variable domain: ETGVTQSPTHLIKTRGQQVTLRCSSQSGHNTVSWYQQALGQGPQFIFQYYREEENGRGNFPPRFSGLQFPNYSSELNVNALELDDSALYLCASSPQPPGQGADEQFFGPGTRLTVL.

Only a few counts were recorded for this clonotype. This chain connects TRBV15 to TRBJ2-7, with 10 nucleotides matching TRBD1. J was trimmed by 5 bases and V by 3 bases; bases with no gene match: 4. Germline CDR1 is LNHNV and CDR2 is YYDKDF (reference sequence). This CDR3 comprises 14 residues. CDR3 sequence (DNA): TGTGCCACCAGCAGGGACGGGACAGGGGACGAGCAGTACTTC. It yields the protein CATSRDGTGDEQYF.

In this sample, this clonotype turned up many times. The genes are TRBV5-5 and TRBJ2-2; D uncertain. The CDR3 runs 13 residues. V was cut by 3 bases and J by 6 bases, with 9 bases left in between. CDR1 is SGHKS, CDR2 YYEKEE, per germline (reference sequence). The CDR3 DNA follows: TGTGCCAGCAGCTACCTGACTTCCGGGGAGCTGTTTTTT. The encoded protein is CASSYLTSGELFF.